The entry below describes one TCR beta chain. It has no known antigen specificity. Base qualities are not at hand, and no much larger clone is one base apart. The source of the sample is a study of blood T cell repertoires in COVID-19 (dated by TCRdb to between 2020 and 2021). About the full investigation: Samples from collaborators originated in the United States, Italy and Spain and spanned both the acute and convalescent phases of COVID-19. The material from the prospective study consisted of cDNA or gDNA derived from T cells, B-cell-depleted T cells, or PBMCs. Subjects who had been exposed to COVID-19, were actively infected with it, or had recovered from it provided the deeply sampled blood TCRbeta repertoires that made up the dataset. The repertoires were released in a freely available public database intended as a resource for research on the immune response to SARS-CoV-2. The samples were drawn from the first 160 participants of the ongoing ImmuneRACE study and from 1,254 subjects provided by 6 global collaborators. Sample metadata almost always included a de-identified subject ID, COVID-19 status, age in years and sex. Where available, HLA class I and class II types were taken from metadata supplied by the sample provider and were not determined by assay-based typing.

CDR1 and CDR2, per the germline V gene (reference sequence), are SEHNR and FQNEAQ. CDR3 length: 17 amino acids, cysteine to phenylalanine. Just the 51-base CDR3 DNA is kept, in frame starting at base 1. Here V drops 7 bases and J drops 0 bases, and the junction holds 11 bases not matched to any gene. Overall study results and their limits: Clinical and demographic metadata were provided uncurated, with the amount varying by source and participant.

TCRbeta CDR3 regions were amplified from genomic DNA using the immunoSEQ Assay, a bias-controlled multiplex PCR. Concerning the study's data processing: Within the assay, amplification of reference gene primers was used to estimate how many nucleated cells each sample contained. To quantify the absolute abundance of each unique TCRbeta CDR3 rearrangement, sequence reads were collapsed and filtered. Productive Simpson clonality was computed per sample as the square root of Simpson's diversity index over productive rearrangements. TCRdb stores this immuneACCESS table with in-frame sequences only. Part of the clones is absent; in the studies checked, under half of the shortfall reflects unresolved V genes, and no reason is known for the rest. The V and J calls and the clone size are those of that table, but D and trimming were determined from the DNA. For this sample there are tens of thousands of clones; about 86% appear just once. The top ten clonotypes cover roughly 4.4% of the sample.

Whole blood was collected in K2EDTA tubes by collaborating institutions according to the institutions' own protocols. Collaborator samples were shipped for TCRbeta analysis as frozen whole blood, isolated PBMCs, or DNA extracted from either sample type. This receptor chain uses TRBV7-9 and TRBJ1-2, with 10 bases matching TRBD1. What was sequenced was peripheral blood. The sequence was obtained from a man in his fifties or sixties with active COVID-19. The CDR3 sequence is CASTTGQGTFANYGYTF. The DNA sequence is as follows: TGTGCCAGCACCACGGGACAGGGGACTTTCGCTAACTATGGCTACACCTTC.